This is a list of T cell receptor beta chains from one sample in a study of cytotoxic CD8 clonotypes in ibrutinib-treated CLL. Profiled with immunoSEQ multiplex PCR; TCRdb holds only in-frame clones, not every one. Here the sample spans 15,000 or so clones, about 61% being singletons. Sequenced material: PBMCs, taken after 12 months of ibrutinib treatment. The receptors here all came from a human donor with chronic lymphocytic leukemia. CDR3s include the opening cysteine and the closing phenylalanine or tryptophan. The order of the fields is V gene, D gene, clone size, J gene, CDR3 DNA, CDR3 protein. D genes are given only for firm matches. Where a row states a size, it is once, few, many or the class of an expanded clone; other rows omit it.

TRBV5-1,TRBD1,-,TRBJ2-7,TGCGCCAGCACGGGACAGGCCGACTCCTACGAGCAGTACTTC,CASTGQADSYEQYF
TRBV5-1,-,-,TRBJ2-1,TGCGCCAGCAGTTGGGCATACAATGAGCAGTTCTTC,CASSWAYNEQFF
TRBV19,TRBD2,-,TRBJ2-7,TGTGCCAGTAGCCCGGCTGGGGGGGTGACCTACGAGCAGTACTTC,CASSPAGGVTYEQYF
TRBV18,TRBD1,-,TRBJ1-5,TGTGCCAGCTCACCAAACCAGGGGGAGAATCAGCCCCAGCATTTT,CASSPNQGENQPQHF
TRBV18,-,-,TRBJ2-7,TGTGCCAGCTCTCCCGGTCGGCGGCCGATCTCCTACGAGCAGTACTTC,CASSPGRRPISYEQYF
TRBV28,-,few,TRBJ2-5,TGTGCCAGCAGTTTTTGGGGACGGAACGAGTTAAGACAAGAGACCCAGTACTTC,CASSFWGRNELRQETQYF
TRBV5-1,-,-,TRBJ2-5,TGCGCCAGCAGCCCCGGGGAGGGGGCAGGGGAGACCCAGTACTTC,CASSPGEGAGETQYF
TRBV29-1,TRBD1,-,TRBJ2-7,TGCAGCGTTGTAGGACAGGCCGCCTACGAGCAGTACTTC,CSVVGQAAYEQYF
TRBV18,-,many,TRBJ1-5,TGTGCCAGCTCACCTGCTCGCACCCCCAATCAGCCCCAGCATTTT,CASSPARTPNQPQHF
TRBV19,TRBD2,-,TRBJ2-3,TGTGCCAGTACCTCCCGACTAGCCGCAGATACGCAGTATTTT,CASTSRLAADTQYF
TRBV10-2,-,-,TRBJ2-5,TGCGCCAGCAGTGAGCTAGCAGGCGAGACCCAGTACTTC,CASSELAGETQYF
TRBV2,TRBD2,few,TRBJ2-2,TGTGCCAGCAGCGCCCGACTAGCGGGAGGTACCGGGGAGCTGTTTTTT,CASSARLAGGTGELFF
TRBV5-1,-,-,TRBJ1-2,TGCGCCAGCAGCCAACAGGGTCTAAACTATGGCTACACCTTC,CASSQQGLNYGYTF
TRBV2,-,-,TRBJ1-5,TGTGCCAGCAGTGTTATTAGCAATCAGCCCCAGCATTTT,CASSVISNQPQHF
TRBV5-1,-,-,TRBJ2-1,TGCGCCAGCAGCTTGGCCATGGAGCAGTTCTTC,CASSLAMEQFF
TRBV7-8,-,-,TRBJ2-5,TGTGCCAGCAGCTTAGTGAGGGAGACCCAGTACTTC,CASSLVRETQYF
TRBV5-1,TRBD1,-,TRBJ2-7,TGCGCCAGCAGGGTCCAGGGGGCATCCTACGAGCAGTACTTC,CASRVQGASYEQYF
TRBV6-5,-,-,TRBJ1-4,TGTGCCAGCAAACCGGCCGATGGAAGTGAAAAACTGTTTTTT,CASKPADGSEKLFF
TRBV2,TRBD1,-,TRBJ1-1,TGTGCCAGCAGTAGCGACAGGGAAACTGAAGCTTTCTTT,CASSSDRETEAFF
TRBV28,-,-,TRBJ2-7,TGTGCCAGCAGTTTAGTGGGAAGGGGCGAGCAGTACTTC,CASSLVGRGEQYF
TRBV28,-,-,TRBJ2-7,TGTGCCAGCACCATTACTCCCGGGGGATCCTACGAGCAGTACTTC,CASTITPGGSYEQYF
TRBV5-1,-,-,TRBJ2-7,TGCGCCAGCAGCTTGGGGGTGCAGTTTCCCTACGAGCAGTACTTC,CASSLGVQFPYEQYF
TRBV7-9,TRBD1,few,TRBJ2-7,TGTGCCAGCAGCTCTACCCGACAGGGCCTCTCCTACGAGCAGTACTTC,CASSSTRQGLSYEQYF
TRBV6-5,-,-,TRBJ2-7,TGTGCCAGCAGTTTAGGATGGCGCTCCTACGAGCAGTACTTC,CASSLGWRSYEQYF